The entry below gives a single T cell receptor (beta chain) sequence along with its context. These data originate in a study of molecular identifiers for immune sequencing clone quantification. TCRdb independently ran MiXCR on the PCR reads; one entry per CDR3 protein. The sample yields hundreds of thousands of distinct CDR3 sequences, about 25% seen once. Using 10%, 30% or 50% RNA, naive CD8 libraries were derived from approximately 22,000 to 940,000 sorted cells. The germline CDR1 and CDR2 sequences are SEHNR and FQNEAQ (reference sequence). CDR3 size: 15 residues. V shed 4 bases and J shed 4 bases, with 17 bases lying between them.

This chain links TRBV7-9 with TRBJ2-7; a weak D match, TRBD1 (6 bases). Sequenced material: naive CD8+ T cells from blood, with Jurkat cell RNA spiked in. The subset: FACS-sorted CD8+CD4-CCR7+CD45RA+ naive T cells. This receptor was identified in a human donor in good health. Some libraries in this study had Jurkat cell RNA spiked in. The DNA of the CDR3 is TGTGCCAGCAGCTCGTCCGGGACAAGGTCTTACGAGCAGTACTTC. Translation gives CASSSSGTRSYEQYF.